This TCR beta chain was obtained from a study of cytomegalovirus exposure and HLA in healthy donors. Profiling relied on immunoSEQ multiplex PCR, and the TCRdb table lists in-frame clones only, not all of them. The table lists 190,000 or so clones, about 80% of them singletons. Study-wide points: While the bulk of TCR sequences proved rare, some public TCRs turned up in many donors.

The CDR3 runs 13 residues. The germline gives CDR1 SGHVS, CDR2 FQNEAQ. V was trimmed by 5 bases and J by 7 bases, leaving 9 bases between them. Note on this clone: Its antigen is not known.

Sequencing was carried out using PBMCs. The V and J genes are TRBV7-8 and TRBJ1-6, with D hard to call. The TCR originated in a woman between 18 and 29 years old in good health and CMV-seropositive. CDR3 DNA: TGTGCCAGCAGCCCGGGATCCAATTCACCCCTCCACTTT. Protein sequence: CASSPGSNSPLHF. Full variable domain (missing parts from reference TRBV7-8 and TRBJ1-6): GAGVSQSPRYKVAKRGQDVALRCDPISGHVSLFWYQQALGQGPEFLTYFQNEAQLDKSGLPSDRFFAERPEGSVSTLKIQRTQQEDSAVYLCASSPGSNSPLHFGNGTRLTVT.